This is a list of T cell receptor beta chains from one sample in a study of blood T cell repertoires in COVID-19. Sequenced by immunoSEQ multiplex PCR; TCRdb stores in-frame clones only, minus some. The sample lists around 180,000 clones, roughly nine tenths occurring once. The specimen was peripheral blood. These TCRs come from a man aged 55 to 70 with acute or convalescent COVID-19. The CDR3 runs from the conserved cysteine through the conserved F or W. A D gene is named only where the DNA matches it firmly. Rows may omit the clone size; those that give it use once, few, many or a size class.

size	D	V	J	DNA	CDR3
-	-	TRBV30	TRBJ1-2	TGTGCCTGGACCATATACGGAGGGTACACCTTC	CAWTIYGGYTF
-	TRBD1	TRBV5-6	TRBJ1-6	TGTGCCAGCAGCGAGGACAGGGACCGCCAGTCACCCCTCCACTTT	CASSEDRDRQSPLHF
once	TRBD2	TRBV2	TRBJ2-5	TGTGCCAGCAGTGCTGAAGCGGGAGGGGGAGAGACCCAGTACTTC	CASSAEAGGGETQYF
-	TRBD1	TRBV6-5	TRBJ1-1	TGTGCCAGCGGACAGGGTCGCATCACTGAAGCTTTCTTT	CASGQGRITEAFF
-	TRBD2	TRBV9	TRBJ2-1	TGTGCCAGCAGCCCTCAGGGGACTAGCGGGGGGAACTACAATGAGCAGTTCTTC	CASSPQGTSGGNYNEQFF
-	TRBD2	TRBV5-1	TRBJ2-5	TGCGCCAGCAGCCCTGGGACTAGCGGGGGCTTCCAAGAGACCCAGTACTTC	CASSPGTSGGFQETQYF
-	-	TRBV27	TRBJ1-2	TGTGCCAGCAGTCCCGCGGGGCTTGGGTATGGCTACACCTTC	CASSPAGLGYGYTF
-	TRBD1	TRBV14	TRBJ1-5	TGTGCCAGCAGCCAAGAAGGGGGACAGGAGCTCAATCAGCCCCAGCATTTT	CASSQEGGQELNQPQHF
-	-	TRBV11-2	TRBJ1-1	TGTGCCAGCACCCTTAATCGGAGGAGCTCTGAAGCTTTCTTT	CASTLNRRSSEAFF
-	TRBD2	TRBV7-2	TRBJ2-2	TGTGCCAGCAGCAAGTTTCTAGCGGGATGGGACACCGGGGAGCTGTTTTTT	CASSKFLAGWDTGELFF
-	-	TRBV9	TRBJ1-3	TGTGCCAGCAGCTCCCGTCTTCCGGCTAGCTCTGGAAACACCATATATTTT	CASSSRLPASSGNTIYF
-	-	TRBV5-1	TRBJ2-3	TGCGCCAGCAGCTTAATCTATGGCACAGATACGCAGTATTTT	CASSLIYGTDTQYF
-	-	TRBV5-1	TRBJ2-2	TGCGCCAGCAGCTTGGATCCCGTCGCGGACACCGGGGAGCTGTTTTTT	CASSLDPVADTGELFF
once	-	TRBV7-8	TRBJ2-1	TGTGCCAGCAGCTTAAGAGCGGTGAGCTCCTACAATGAGCAGTTCTTC	CASSLRAVSSYNEQFF
-	-	TRBV7-9	TRBJ1-6	TGTGCCAGCAGCTTAGCAGGGGGCTATAATTCACCCCTCCACTTT	CASSLAGGYNSPLHF
-	TRBD1	TRBV5-1	TRBJ1-3	TGCGCCAGCAGCTTAGGGGGACAGGCCTACGGAAACACCATATATTTT	CASSLGGQAYGNTIYF
-	TRBD2	TRBV5-1	TRBJ2-1	TGCGCCAGCAGCATGCCGGGACTAGAATCCAATGAGCAGTTCTTC	CASSMPGLESNEQFF
-	-	TRBV30	TRBJ1-4	TGTGCCTGGAGTTCCCGATCCACAGGGAAGAATGAAAAACTGTTTTTT	CAWSSRSTGKNEKLFF
few	TRBD1	TRBV9	TRBJ2-5	TGTGCCAGCAGCAGGGACGAGGGGGCGGGAGAGACCCAGTACTTC	CASSRDEGAGETQYF
-	TRBD1	TRBV4-3	TRBJ1-1	TGCGCCAGCAGCCAAGTGGACAGGGTGGACACTGAAGCTTTCTTT	CASSQVDRVDTEAFF
-	-	TRBV27	TRBJ1-6	TGTGCCAGCAGTTTACAGGCATCTGGACTCTCCTATAATTCACCCCTCCACTTT	CASSLQASGLSYNSPLHF
-	-	TRBV11-2	TRBJ1-1	TGTGCCAGCAGCCCCCCAGCGGTACGGGACACTGAAGCTTTCTTT	CASSPPAVRDTEAFF
-	TRBD1	TRBV7-2	TRBJ1-5	TGTGCCAGCAGCTTAGTTACAGGGGTTATCAATCAGCCCCAGCATTTT	CASSLVTGVINQPQHF
-	-	TRBV15	TRBJ1-4	TGTGCCACCGACGGGGGAAATGAAAAACTGTTTTTT	CATDGGNEKLFF
-	-	TRBV5-1	TRBJ1-1	TGCGCCAGCAGCTATGGGGGGACTGAAGCTTTCTTT	CASSYGGTEAFF
-	-	TRBV6-1	TRBJ1-5	TGTGCCAGCAGTGAAAACCCAGGGAACCCCAATCAGCCCCAGCATTTT	CASSENPGNPNQPQHF
-	TRBD2	TRBV6-5	TRBJ2-2	TGTGCCAGCAGTTACTCGCGGGGGGCGTACACCGGGGAGCTGTTTTTT	CASSYSRGAYTGELFF
-	TRBD2	TRBV30	TRBJ2-1	TGTGCCTGGACCAAAAGGGGACTAGGCAATGAGCAGTTCTTC	CAWTKRGLGNEQFF
-	-	TRBV5-1	TRBJ1-1	TGCGCCAGCAGCCCGACGGGGAACACTGAAGCTTTCTTT	CASSPTGNTEAFF
few	-	TRBV30	TRBJ1-1	TGTGCCTGGAGTAAGGGAGGGAACTATCCTGAAGCTTTCTTT	CAWSKGGNYPEAFF
-	-	TRBV10-3	TRBJ2-3	TGTGCCATCAGTGAGTCCGGGACATTGTACGGGGATACGCAGTATTTT	CAISESGTLYGDTQYF
-	TRBD2	TRBV18	TRBJ2-1	TGTGCCAGCTCGCCGGGACTAGGAAATGAGCAGTTCTTC	CASSPGLGNEQFF
-	TRBD1	TRBV5-4	TRBJ2-7	TGTGCCAGCAGTTACCGGGACAGCGGCTCCTACGAGCAGTACTTC	CASSYRDSGSYEQYF
-	TRBD1	TRBV19	TRBJ1-1	TGTGCCAGTTGGGACAGGGGTATGAACACTGAAGCTTTCTTT	CASWDRGMNTEAFF
-	TRBD1	TRBV7-9	TRBJ1-4	TGTGCCAGCAGCCCGGGACAGGGTGATGAAAAACTGTTTTTT	CASSPGQGDEKLFF
-	-	TRBV5-6	TRBJ2-1	TGTGCCAGCAGCTTAGTTACAGGTTACAATGAGCAGTTCTTC	CASSLVTGYNEQFF
-	-	TRBV5-1	TRBJ1-1	TGCGCCAGCAGCTCTTACGACACGAACACTGAAGCTTTCTTT	CASSSYDTNTEAFF
few	-	TRBV7-8	TRBJ1-1	TGTGCCAGCAAGCGGGGCCTGAACACTGAAGCTTTCTTT	CASKRGLNTEAFF
-	TRBD1	TRBV7-6	TRBJ2-5	TGTGCCAGCAGCTCAAACCCGGGACAGGGAGCGGCGACCCAGTACTTC	CASSSNPGQGAATQYF
-	TRBD2	TRBV5-1	TRBJ2-1	TGCGCCAGCAGAGGACTAGCGGGGAACTCCTACAATGAGCAGTTCTTC	CASRGLAGNSYNEQFF
-	-	TRBV19	TRBJ1-1	TGTGCCAGTAGTACTGTGACAGACAGCCCTAACACTGAAGCTTTCTTT	CASSTVTDSPNTEAFF
-	-	TRBV5-1	TRBJ1-2	TGCGCCAGCAGCTCTGGGACAAACTATGGCTACACCTTC	CASSSGTNYGYTF
-	-	TRBV6-5	TRBJ1-1	TGTGCCAGCAGCCCAACAGGGTACACTGAAGCTTTCTTT	CASSPTGYTEAFF
-	TRBD2	TRBV19	TRBJ2-1	TGTGCCAGTAGTATAGAACTAGCGGGAGGGGAGCAGTTCTTC	CASSIELAGGEQFF
few	-	TRBV30	TRBJ2-4	TGTGCCTGGAAGTCCCCGTTAAGCGGAAAAAACATTCAGTACTTC	CAWKSPLSGKNIQYF
-	-	TRBV19	TRBJ1-5	TGTGCCAGTAGTATAGATCTTCTGGAGGGGCAGCCCCAGCATTTT	CASSIDLLEGQPQHF
-	TRBD2	TRBV19	TRBJ2-4	TGTGCCTCCCAGCCTAGCGGGAGCTCTCCGGGTAAAAACATTCAGTACTTC	CASQPSGSSPGKNIQYF
-	-	TRBV20-1	TRBJ2-5	TGCAGTGCTCCTAGGCAAGAGACCCAGTACTTC	CSAPRQETQYF
once	-	TRBV5-4	TRBJ2-1	TGTGCCAGCAGCTCCCGGGGGTCCTACAATGAGCAGTTCTTC	CASSSRGSYNEQFF
-	TRBD1	TRBV3-1/TRBV3-2	TRBJ1-1	TGTGCCAGCAGCCAAGATCAAGGACAGGACTACACTGAAGCTTTCTTT	CASSQDQGQDYTEAFF
-	-	TRBV11-3	TRBJ2-4	TGTGCCAGCAGCTTAGGTCCCGCGCCGTACATTCAGTACTTC	CASSLGPAPYIQYF
-	-	TRBV5-1	TRBJ2-2	TGCGCCAGCAGTTTAGGGGGAGTCGGCGGGGAGCTGTTTTTT	CASSLGGVGGELFF